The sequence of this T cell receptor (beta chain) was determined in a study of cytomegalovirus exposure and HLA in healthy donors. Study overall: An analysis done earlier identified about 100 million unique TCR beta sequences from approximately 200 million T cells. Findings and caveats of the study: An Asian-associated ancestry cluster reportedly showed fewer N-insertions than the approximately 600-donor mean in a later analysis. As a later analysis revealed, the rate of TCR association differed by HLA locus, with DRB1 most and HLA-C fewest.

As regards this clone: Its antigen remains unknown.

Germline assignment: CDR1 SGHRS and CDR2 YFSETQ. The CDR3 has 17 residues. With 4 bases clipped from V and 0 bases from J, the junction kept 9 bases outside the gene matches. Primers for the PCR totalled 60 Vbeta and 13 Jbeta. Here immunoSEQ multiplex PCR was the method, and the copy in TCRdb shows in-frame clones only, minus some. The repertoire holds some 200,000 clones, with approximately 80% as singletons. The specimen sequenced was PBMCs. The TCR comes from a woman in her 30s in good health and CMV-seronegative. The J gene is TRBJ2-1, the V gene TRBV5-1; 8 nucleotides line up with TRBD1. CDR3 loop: CASSPRTGLGSYNEQFF. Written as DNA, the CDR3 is TGCGCCAGCAGCCCGCGGACAGGGTTGGGCTCCTACAATGAGCAGTTCTTC.